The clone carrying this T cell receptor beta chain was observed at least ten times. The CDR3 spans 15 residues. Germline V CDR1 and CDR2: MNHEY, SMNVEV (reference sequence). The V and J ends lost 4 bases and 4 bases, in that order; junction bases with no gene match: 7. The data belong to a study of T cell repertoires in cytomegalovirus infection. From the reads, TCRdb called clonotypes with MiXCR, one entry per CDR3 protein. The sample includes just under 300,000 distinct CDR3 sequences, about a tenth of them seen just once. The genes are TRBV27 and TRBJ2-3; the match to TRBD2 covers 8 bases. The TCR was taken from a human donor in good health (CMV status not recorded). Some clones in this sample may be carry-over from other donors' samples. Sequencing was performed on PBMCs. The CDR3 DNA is TGTGCCAGCAGTTACGGGGGGGCTACCCCAGATACGCAGTATTTT. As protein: CASSYGGATPDTQYF.